This record looks at one T cell receptor (beta chain) sequence and its context. Its antigen remains unidentified. CDR1 is MDHEN and CDR2 is SYDVKM in the germline V gene. Deletions cut 6 bases from V and 4 bases from J, with 12 bases between. The CDR3 totals 13 residues. The sample belongs to a study of response to subunit inactivated influenza vaccine. Study-wide points: Authors proposed each seasonal influenza vaccination draws in few new T cells.

MiXCR, applied by TCRdb to the RT-PCR reads, yields one record per CDR3 protein. The sample shows about 650,000 distinct CDR3 sequences, 15% to 18% of them seen only once. The sample here was PBMCs from blood, taken approximately 12 days after vaccination. The sequence was collected from a man in his fifties or sixties who received an inactivated influenza vaccine. The chain uses TRBV28 and TRBJ2-5, with D unresolved. The CDR3 here is CASRVINRETQYF. Here the CDR3 DNA reads TGTGCCAGCAGGGTCATAAACAGAGAGACCCAGTACTTC.